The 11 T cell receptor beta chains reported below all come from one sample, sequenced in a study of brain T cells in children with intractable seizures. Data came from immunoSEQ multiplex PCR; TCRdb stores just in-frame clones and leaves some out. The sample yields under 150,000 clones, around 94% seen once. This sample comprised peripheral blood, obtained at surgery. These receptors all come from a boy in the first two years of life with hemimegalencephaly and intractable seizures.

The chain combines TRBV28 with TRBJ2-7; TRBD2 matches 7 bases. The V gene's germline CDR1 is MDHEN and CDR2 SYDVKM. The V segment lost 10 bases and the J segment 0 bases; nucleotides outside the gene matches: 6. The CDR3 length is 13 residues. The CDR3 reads CATREVPSYEQYF. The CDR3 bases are TGTGCCACCCGGGAGGTGCCCTCCTACGAGCAGTACTTC. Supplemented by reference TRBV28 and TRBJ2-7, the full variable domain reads DVKVTQSSRYLVKRTGEKVFLECVQDMDHENMFWYRQDPGLGLRLIYFSYDVKMKEKGDIPEGYSVSREKKERFSLILESASTNQTSMYLCATREVPSYEQYFGPGTRLTVT.

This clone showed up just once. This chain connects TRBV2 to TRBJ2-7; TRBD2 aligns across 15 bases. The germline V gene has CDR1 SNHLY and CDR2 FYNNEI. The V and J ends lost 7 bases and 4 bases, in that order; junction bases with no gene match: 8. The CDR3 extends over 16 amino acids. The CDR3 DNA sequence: TGTGCCAGCACCAGAGGACTAGCGGGAGGGCCTTACGAGCAGTACTTC. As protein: CASTRGLAGGPYEQYF.

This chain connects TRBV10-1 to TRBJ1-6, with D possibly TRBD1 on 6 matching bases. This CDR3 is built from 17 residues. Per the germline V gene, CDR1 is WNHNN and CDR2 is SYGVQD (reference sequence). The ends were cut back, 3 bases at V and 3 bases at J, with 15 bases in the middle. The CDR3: CASSEAGGALYNSPLHF. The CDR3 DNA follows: TGCGCCAGCAGTGAAGCGGGGGGGGCCCTCTATAATTCACCCCTCCACTTT.

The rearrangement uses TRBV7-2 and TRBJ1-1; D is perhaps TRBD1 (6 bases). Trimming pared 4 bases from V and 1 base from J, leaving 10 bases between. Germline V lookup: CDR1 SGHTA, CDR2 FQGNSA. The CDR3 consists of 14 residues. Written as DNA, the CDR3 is TGTGCCAGCAGCTCCCCGGGACAGAACACTGAAGCTTTCTTT. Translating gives CASSSPGQNTEAFF.

The CDR3 reads CASSVVSDLTDTQYF. The CDR3 nucleotides are TGTGCCAGCAGCGTAGTTTCGGATCTCACAGATACGCAGTATTTT. The chain links TRBV9 to TRBJ2-3; D unresolved. V lost 0 bases to trimming and J lost 2 bases, with 10 bases between them. The CDR3 covers 15 residues. Germline values: CDR1 SGDLS, CDR2 YYNGEE.

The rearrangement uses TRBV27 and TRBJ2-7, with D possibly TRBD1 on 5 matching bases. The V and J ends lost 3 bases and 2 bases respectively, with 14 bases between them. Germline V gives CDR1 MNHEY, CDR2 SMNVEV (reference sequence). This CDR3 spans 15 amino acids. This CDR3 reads CASSLGLLTPYEQYF. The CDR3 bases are TGTGCCAGCAGTTTGGGGCTGTTGACACCCTACGAGCAGTACTTC.

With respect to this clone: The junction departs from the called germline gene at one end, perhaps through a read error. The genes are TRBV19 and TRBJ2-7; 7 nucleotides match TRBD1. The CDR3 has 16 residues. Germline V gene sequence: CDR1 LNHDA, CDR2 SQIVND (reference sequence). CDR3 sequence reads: CASSPPTGSYSHEQYF. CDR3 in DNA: TGTGCCAGTAGTCCCCCGACAGGGAGCTACTCCCACGAGCAGTACTTC.

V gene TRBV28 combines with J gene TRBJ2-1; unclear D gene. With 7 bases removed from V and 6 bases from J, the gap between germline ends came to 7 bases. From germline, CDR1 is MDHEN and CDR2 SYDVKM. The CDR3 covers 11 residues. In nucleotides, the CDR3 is TGTGCCAGCACACCGGCCAATGAGCAGTTCTTC. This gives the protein CASTPANEQFF.

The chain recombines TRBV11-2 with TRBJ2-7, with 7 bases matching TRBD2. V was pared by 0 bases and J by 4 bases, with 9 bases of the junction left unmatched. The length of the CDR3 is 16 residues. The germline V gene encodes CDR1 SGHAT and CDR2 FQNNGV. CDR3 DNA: TGTGCCAGCAGCTTAGATTGGGCTAGCGGTATTTACGAGCAGTACTTC. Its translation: CASSLDWASGIYEQYF.

The CDR3 spells CSVGRAGVNTEAFF. In nucleotides, the CDR3 is TGCAGCGTCGGTAGGGCAGGTGTGAACACTGAAGCTTTCTTT. This chain joins TRBV29-1 and TRBJ1-1; D not resolved. CDR3 length: 14 residues. CDR1 and CDR2 from the germline V gene are SQVTM and ANQGSEA. The V end lost 6 bases, the J end lost 0 bases, and 14 bases lay between the germline ends.

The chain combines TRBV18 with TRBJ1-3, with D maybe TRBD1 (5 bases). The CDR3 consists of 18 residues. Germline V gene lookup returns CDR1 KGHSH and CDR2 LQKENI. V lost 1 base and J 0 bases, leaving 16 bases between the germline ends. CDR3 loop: CASSPLMGTAFSGNTIYF. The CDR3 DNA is TGTGCCAGCTCACCACTGATGGGGACGGCCTTCTCTGGAAACACCATATATTTT. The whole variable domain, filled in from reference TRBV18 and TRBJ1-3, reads NAGVMQNPRHLVRRRGQEARLRCSPMKGHSHVYWYRQLPEEGLKFMVYLQKENIIDESGMPKERFSAEFPKEGPSILRIQQVVRGDSAAYFCASSPLMGTAFSGNTIYFGEGSWLTVV.